This T cell receptor (beta chain) was observed in a study of T cells after somatic rescue of genetic block. The CDR3 consists of 13 residues. V was cut by 1 base and J by 0 bases, with 5 bases left in between. Germline V gene data show CDR1 as SGHRS and CDR2 as YFSETQ. Sequencing used immunoSEQ multiplex PCR; TCRdb keeps in-frame clones, though not all of them. The sample has 14,000 to 15,000 clones; under 75% are singletons. The TCR sequence derives from a boy between 10 and 17 years old. The sample comprised peripheral blood mononuclear cells (PBMCs). This chain joins TRBV5-1 and TRBJ2-7; no clear D. The CDR3 here is CASSLLLSYEQYF. The CDR3 bases are TGCGCCAGCAGCTTGCTGCTCTCCTACGAGCAGTACTTC.